This is a list of T cell receptor beta chains from one sample in a study of CD8+CD57+ T cells in acquired aplastic anemia. TCRdb ran MiXCR on the reads and lists one entry per CDR3 protein. This table has roughly 170,000 distinct CDR3 sequences, about three fifths appearing once. Sequenced sample: sorted CD4+, CD8+, or CD8+CD57+ T cells (not recorded which) from PBMCs. The receptors originated from a human donor in good health. CDR3s include the opening cysteine and the closing phenylalanine or tryptophan. Fields, in order: clone size, V gene, D gene, J gene, CDR3 protein, CDR3 DNA. A D gene is named only where the DNA matches it firmly. The size field is filled for only some rows; it gives once, few, many or a size class.

>-|TRBV7-2|-|TRBJ2-5
CASRVSGAQETQYF
TGTGCCAGCAGGGTTTCAGGGGCCCAAGAGACCCAGTACTTC
>-|TRBV2|-|TRBJ2-7
CASSERTAEQYF
TGTGCCAGCAGTGAAAGAACAGCCGAGCAGTACTTC
>many|TRBV25-1|-|TRBJ2-5
CASMQGQETQYF
TGTGCCAGCATGCAGGGCCAAGAGACCCAGTACTTC
>-|TRBV10-3|-|TRBJ2-6
CAISESGFSSGANVLTF
TGTGCCATCAGTGAGTCCGGCTTCTCCTCTGGGGCCAACGTCCTGACTTTC
>many|TRBV13|-|TRBJ2-1
CASSPTGAEVYNEQFF
TGTGCCAGCAGCCCCACTGGGGCGGAGGTCTACAATGAGCAGTTCTTC
>-|TRBV25-1|TRBD1|TRBJ2-5
CASSEWGQGKETQYF
TGTGCCAGCAGTGAATGGGGACAGGGTAAAGAGACCCAGTACTTC
>-|TRBV20-1|-|TRBJ2-7
CSARGRGSLREQYF
TGCAGTGCTAGGGGCCGGGGGAGTCTCCGCGAGCAGTACTTC
>-|TRBV5-1|-|TRBJ1-6
CASSLTSERAPLHF
TGCGCCAGCAGCTTGACATCGGAGAGGGCACCCCTCCACTTT
>few|TRBV7-9|-|TRBJ1-4
CASSLTPDAEKLFF
TGTGCCAGCAGCCTAACACCGGACGCAGAAAAACTGTTTTTT
>-|TRBV7-8|TRBD1|TRBJ1-2
CASSLDAQGNYGYTF
TGTGCCAGCAGCCTGGATGCACAGGGGAACTATGGCTACACCTTC
>-|TRBV7-8|-|TRBJ1-1
CASSPRDSGRRAFF
TGTGCCAGCAGCCCACGGGACTCGGGGCGAAGAGCTTTCTTT
>many|TRBV5-8|TRBD2|TRBJ2-7
CASSLDGAGGLYEQYF
TGTGCCAGCAGCTTGGACGGGGCGGGAGGTCTATACGAGCAGTACTTC
>-|TRBV7-8|-|TRBJ2-1
CASSLDRPRYNEQFF
TGTGCCAGCAGCTTAGACCGGCCGCGCTACAATGAGCAGTTCTTC
>many|TRBV7-9|-|TRBJ2-7
CASSPTGRYYEQYF
TGTGCCAGCAGCCCGACGGGCCGCTACTACGAGCAGTACTTC
>-|TRBV20-1|-|TRBJ1-1
CSAVGTEAFF
TGCAGTGCCGTAGGAACTGAAGCTTTCTTT
>few|TRBV11-2|-|TRBJ1-1
CASSLEYRVEAFF
TGTGCCAGCAGCTTAGAGTACAGGGTTGAAGCTTTCTTT
>-|TRBV9|TRBD1|TRBJ2-5
CASSVAGTGEGTQYF
TGTGCCAGCAGTGTTGCCGGGACAGGGGAAGGGACCCAGTACTTC
>-|TRBV9|-|TRBJ2-6
CASSGSNTEAF
TGTGCCAGCAGCGGATCGAACACTGAAGCTTTC
>-|TRBV7-9|-|TRBJ1-2
CASSLAPGYGYTF
TGTGCCAGCAGCTTAGCGCCAGGCTATGGCTACACCTTC
>-|TRBV7-6|-|TRBJ2-3
CASSAPAGLSTDTQYF
TGTGCCAGCAGCGCGCCAGCCGGACTTAGCACAGATACGCAGTATTTT
>many|TRBV10-3|TRBD1|TRBJ2-5
CATNDHPGTAEETQYF
TGTGCCACCAACGACCACCCCGGGACAGCTGAAGAGACCCAGTACTTC
>-|TRBV5-6|TRBD1|TRBJ2-3
CASSRRTGRTDTQYF
TGTGCCAGCAGCCGAAGGACAGGGCGAACAGATACGCAGTATTTT
>-|TRBV20-1|-|TRBJ2-5
CSAKSTAKETQYF
TGCAGTGCCAAGAGTACAGCAAAGGAGACCCAGTACTTC
>-|TRBV4-2|-|TRBJ2-7
CASSQDLDGYEQYF
TGTGCCAGCAGCCAGGACCTGGACGGCTACGAGCAGTACTTC
>-|TRBV5-5|-|TRBJ1-1
CASSFDGTEAFF
TGTGCCAGCAGCTTCGACGGCACTGAAGCTTTCTTT
>-|TRBV24-1|TRBD1|TRBJ2-7
CATSESGTGHSHEQYF
TGTGCCACCAGTGAGTCCGGGACAGGGCATTCCCACGAGCAGTACTTC
>-|TRBV20-1|TRBD1|TRBJ2-7
CSASDRGSGEQYF
TGCAGTGCTTCGGACAGGGGATCGGGCGAGCAGTACTTC
>few|TRBV12-3/TRBV12-4|-|TRBJ2-7
CASSPVESYEQYF
TGTGCCAGCAGCCCCGTGGAGTCCTACGAGCAGTACTTC
>many|TRBV20-1|TRBD2|TRBJ2-5
CSARVQGGRRSLETQYF
TGCAGTGCTAGAGTCCAGGGCGGGAGGCGATCCCTAGAGACCCAGTACTTC
>-|TRBV20-1|-|TRBJ1-1
CSARGGTGTEAFF
TGCAGCGCACGCGGGGGAACCGGGACTGAAGCTTTCTTT
>-|TRBV25-1|-|TRBJ1-1
CACQVNANTGAFF
TGTGCCTGCCAAGTAAATGCGAACACTGGAGCTTTCTTT
>-|TRBV15|-|TRBJ1-5
CATSPRPGNNQPQHF
TGTGCCACCAGCCCCCGCCCGGGCAACAATCAGCCCCAGCATTTT
>-|TRBV5-1|-|TRBJ1-6
CASSLEAGNSPLHF
TGCGCCAGCAGCTTGGAAGCGGGAAATTCACCCCTCCACTTT
>-|TRBV7-2|-|TRBJ2-7
CASSSGDLYEQYF
TGTGCCAGCAGCTCCGGCGACCTCTACGAGCAGTACTTC
>-|TRBV3-1|-|TRBJ1-4
CASSQPDGNEKLFF
TGTGCCAGCAGCCAGCCGGACGGGAATGAAAAACTGTTTTTT
>-|TRBV29-1|TRBD2|TRBJ2-1
CSVGAGAHNEQFF
TGCAGCGTAGGAGCGGGAGCCCACAATGAGCAGTTCTTC
>many|TRBV20-1|TRBD1|TRBJ1-5
CSARGSGQGFSGNQPQHF
TGCAGTGCTAGGGGCTCGGGACAGGGTTTTTCGGGCAATCAGCCCCAGCATTTT
>many|TRBV29-1|-|TRBJ2-1
CSVVLHKNNEQFF
TGCAGCGTTGTTCTCCATAAAAACAATGAGCAGTTCTTC
>-|TRBV9|-|TRBJ1-2
CASSPTGGGASYGYTF
TGTGCCAGCTCACCCACTGGGGGGGGCGCGAGTTATGGCTACACCTTC
>many|TRBV4-1|-|TRBJ2-1
CASRYRVGEQFF
TGCGCCAGCAGGTACAGGGTCGGTGAGCAGTTCTTC
>-|TRBV10-1|-|TRBJ2-7
CAIPPEQYF
TGCGCCATCCCCCCCGAGCAGTACTTC
>-|TRBV7-3|-|TRBJ1-3
CASSYEHRPGNTIYF
TGTGCCAGCAGCTACGAACATAGACCCGGAAACACCATATATTTT
>-|TRBV9|TRBD2|TRBJ2-3
CASSEGLAGSTDTQYF
TGTGCCAGCAGCGAGGGACTAGCGGGAAGCACAGATACGCAGTATTTT
>few|TRBV25-1|TRBD1|TRBJ1-2
CASSTWTGGTNNGYTF
TGTGCCAGCAGTACATGGACAGGAGGAACTAACAATGGCTACACCTTC
>-|TRBV4-2|TRBD1|TRBJ2-6
CASSPILQGDSGANVLTF
TGTGCCAGCAGCCCGATCTTACAGGGGGACTCTGGGGCCAACGTCCTGACTTTC
>-|TRBV20-1|TRBD1|TRBJ2-3
CSARDVGGSGDTQYF
TGCAGTGCTAGAGATGTAGGGGGCTCAGGAGATACGCAGTATTTT
>few|TRBV20-1|-|TRBJ2-7
CSVPPADQGNYEQYF
TGCAGTGTTCCTCCCGCGGACCAGGGAAACTACGAGCAGTACTTC